This entry lists 22 T cell receptor beta chains sequenced from one sample in a study of cytomegalovirus exposure and HLA in healthy donors. The primer mix had 60 Vbeta and 13 Jbeta primers. Assay: immunoSEQ multiplex PCR; the TCRdb copy retains only in-frame clones and omits some. Among 150,000 to 200,000 clones listed, 75% were seen once. The material sequenced was PBMCs. The receptor set was obtained from a woman aged 45-65 years in good health and CMV-seropositive.

The chain couples TRBV6-5 to TRBJ1-2; 7 positions agree with TRBD1. The CDR3 consists of 14 residues. The germline V gene encodes CDR1 MNHEY and CDR2 SVGAGI. V trimming: 5 bases; J trimming: 4 bases; junction bases outside the gene matches: 7. CDR3 in amino acids: CASSQTGYLYGYTF. The CDR3 region has the DNA TGTGCCAGCAGTCAGACAGGGTATCTCTATGGCTACACCTTC.

CDR3 sequence reads: CASSPPGQGTGEQYF. Here the CDR3 DNA reads TGTGCCAGCAGTCCACCGGGACAGGGTACGGGCGAGCAGTACTTC. The rearrangement joins TRBV2 to TRBJ2-7; TRBD1 matches 9 bases. The germline V gene has CDR1 SNHLY and CDR2 FYNNEI. The CDR3 consists of 15 residues. The junction had 11 bases not matched to a gene; V was cut back by 5 bases and J by 6 bases.

The CDR3 loop is CASSSQSTDTQYF. CDR3 DNA sequence: TGTGCCAGCAGCTCACAAAGCACAGATACGCAGTATTTT. This chain uses TRBV7-2 with TRBJ2-3; D is undetermined. The CDR3 runs 13 residues. Germline assignment: CDR1 SGHTA and CDR2 FQGNSA. Between the trimmed V and J ends, which lost 4 bases and 0 bases, there was a span of 5 bases. The entire variable domain, with the rest obtained from reference TRBV7-2 and TRBJ2-3, is as follows: GAGVSQSPSNKVTEKGKDVELRCDPISGHTALYWYRQSLGQGLEFLIYFQGNSAPDKSGLPSDRFSAERTGGSVSTLTIQRTQQEDSAVYLCASSSQSTDTQYFGPGTRLTVL.

In this sample, this clone turned up once. The genes are TRBV27 and TRBJ2-2; tentative D call: TRBD1 (6 bases). CDR3 size: 15 residues. In germline, CDR1 is MNHEY, CDR2 SMNVEV (reference sequence). V gave up 8 bases and J gave up 7 bases, with 20 bases separating them. CDR3 coding DNA: TGTGCCAGCTCGTCTATTCCGACAGGCCACGGGGAGCTGTTTTTT. Its translation is CASSSIPTGHGELFF.

The CDR3 is CASSVVPGGGEQYF. CDR3 in DNA: TGTGCCAGCAGCGTAGTGCCAGGGGGCGGGGAGCAGTACTTC. V gene TRBV9 combines with J gene TRBJ2-7, with 8 nucleotides matching TRBD1. Germline values: CDR1 SGDLS, CDR2 YYNGEE. J lost 7 bases, V lost 0 bases, and 6 bases had no gene match. The CDR3 runs to 14 residues.

This clone was observed once. The V call is TRBV5-1, the J call TRBJ2-7, with TRBD2 as a possible D gene (5 bases). The V gene's germline CDR1 is SGHRS and CDR2 YFSETQ. CDR3 length: 13 residues. V lost 5 bases, J lost 7 bases, and 16 bases lay in between. This chain's CDR3 is CASRPTSTGEQYF. DNA for the CDR3: TGCGCCAGCAGGCCTACTAGTACGGGTGAGCAGTACTTC.

The chain recombines TRBV6-6 with TRBJ1-4; 10 bases match TRBD1. Trimming cost V 6 bases and J 7 bases; bases outside gene matches: 5. The V gene's germline CDR1 is MNHNY and CDR2 SVGAGI (reference sequence). CDR3 length: 14 amino acids. The CDR3: CASRGQGKGEKLFF. CDR3 nucleotide sequence: TGTGCCAGCAGGGGACAGGGGAAGGGTGAAAAACTGTTTTTT.

Only a few counts were recorded for this clone. The chain employs TRBV5-1 and TRBJ1-3; weak D call: TRBD1 (6 bases). Trimming removed 5 bases at V and 3 bases at J, with 12 bases between. The CDR3 extends over 14 amino acids. CDR1 is SGHRS and CDR2 is YFSETQ in the germline V gene. In DNA form, the CDR3 reads TGCGCCAGCAGACGGACAGAGGGTGGAAACACCATATATTTT. Translated: CASRRTEGGNTIYF.

The chain is built from TRBV6-6 and TRBJ1-2; D perhaps matches TRBD1 (6 bases). Germline values: CDR1 MNHNY, CDR2 SVGAGI (reference sequence). The CDR3 consists of 11 residues. The CDR3 nucleotides read TGTGCAGGACAGACCAACTATGGCTACACCTTC. This translates into CAGQTNYGYTF.

There are a few counts of this clone. V is TRBV15 and J is TRBJ2-5; 15 nucleotides line up with TRBD2. CDR1 is LNHNV, CDR2 YYDKDF, per germline (reference sequence). The CDR3 extends over 17 amino acids. J lost 6 bases, V lost 5 bases, and 10 bases had no gene match. CDR3 nucleotide sequence: TGTGCCACCAGCCGCTCAAGGACTAGCGGGGGGGAAAAGACCCAGTACTTC. Translation gives CATSRSRTSGGEKTQYF.

V usage is TRBV10-3 and J usage is TRBJ1-1; 9 bases agree with TRBD1. CDR3 size: 16 residues. In germline, CDR1 is ENHRY, CDR2 SYGVKD. V lost 5 bases and J lost 6; bases outside the gene matches: 13. CDR3 loop: CAISRNLGQGNSEAFF. The CDR3 coding sequence is TGTGCCATCAGTCGAAACCTTGGACAGGGGAATTCTGAAGCTTTCTTT.

The CDR3 sequence is CASNRTGRANSGANVLTF. The DNA of the CDR3 is TGTGCCAGCAACAGGACAGGGAGGGCTAACTCTGGGGCCAACGTCCTGACTTTC. The rearrangement joins TRBV25-1 to TRBJ2-6, with D perhaps matching TRBD1 (8 bases). From germline, CDR1 is MGHDK and CDR2 SYGVNS. Trimming pared 7 bases from V and 0 bases from J, leaving 19 bases between. This CDR3 is 18 amino acids long.

This chain connects TRBV7-9 to TRBJ2-1, with a weak D call TRBD1 (6 bases). Between the trimmed V and J ends, which lost 5 bases and 8 bases, there was a span of 10 bases. The CDR3 is 12 amino acids. Germline CDR1 is SEHNR and CDR2 is FQNEAQ (reference sequence). CDR3 nucleotide sequence: TGTGCCAGCAGCCGCACAGGGTATGAGCAGTTCTTC. Translated: CASSRTGYEQFF.

The CDR3 reads CASSERGYDEQFF. The CDR3 bases are TGTGCCAGCAGTGAACGGGGTTACGATGAGCAGTTCTTC. V and J are TRBV2 and TRBJ2-1; D may be TRBD2 (5 bases). V lost 2 bases and J lost 8, with 10 bases in between. Germline CDR1 SNHLY, CDR2 FYNNEI. The CDR3 totals 13 residues.

The V call is TRBV5-1, the J call TRBJ1-5, with 8 bases fitting TRBD1. Trimming cost V 4 bases and J 3 bases; bases outside gene matches: 3. This CDR3 is built from 14 residues. The germline V gene encodes CDR1 SGHRS and CDR2 YFSETQ. CDR3 in DNA: TGCGCCAGCAGCCCGGGACAGGACAATCAGCCCCAGCATTTT. Amino acids: CASSPGQDNQPQHF.

This clone was recorded a few times. The V and J genes are TRBV30 and TRBJ1-1; tentative D call: TRBD1 (6 bases). Trimming stripped 5 bases from V and 8 bases from J, with 12 bases between. Looked up from germline, CDR1 is GTSNPN and CDR2 is SVGIG (reference sequence). The CDR3 sequence is 11 residues long. As DNA, the CDR3 is TGTGCCTGGGCCGACAGGACAGAAGCTTTCTTT. Protein: CAWADRTEAFF.

The chain recombines TRBV2 with TRBJ2-7; D perhaps matches TRBD2 (5 bases). The CDR3 spans 12 residues. V lost 6 bases to trimming and J lost 3 bases, with 9 bases between them. Germline V lookup: CDR1 SNHLY, CDR2 FYNNEI. Here the CDR3 reads CASSRAVYEQYF. The DNA of the CDR3 is TGTGCCAGCAGCCGAGCGGTCTACGAGCAGTACTTC.

This clone was counted once. The J gene is TRBJ2-2, the V gene TRBV25-1; D unresolved. Trimming took 4 bases from V and 2 from J, leaving 8 bases between them. The CDR3 runs 14 residues. Germline CDR1 is MGHDK and CDR2 is SYGVNS. The CDR3 nucleotides are TGTGCCAGCAGTGTGGCGGAAAACACCGGGGAGCTGTTTTTT. As protein: CASSVAENTGELFF.

The V and J genes are TRBV7-8 and TRBJ1-2; a possible D gene is TRBD1 (5 bases). The CDR3 totals 14 residues. Trimming left V 6 bases short and J 2 bases short, with 13 bases between. The germline gives CDR1 SGHVS, CDR2 FQNEAQ. The CDR3 is CASSPTDKNYGYTF. CDR3 in DNA: TGTGCCAGCAGTCCGACGGACAAGAACTATGGCTACACCTTC.

This chain joins TRBV19 and TRBJ2-2; tentative D call: TRBD1 (6 bases). Germline lookup yields CDR1 LNHDA and CDR2 SQIVND (reference sequence). The V gene lost 4 bases and the J gene lost 4 bases, with 13 bases spanning the gap. The CDR3 consists of 15 residues. CDR3 nucleotides: TGTGCCAGTAGTAACAGGGTCGTGGGCACCGGGGAGCTGTTTTTT. Residues: CASSNRVVGTGELFF.

This clone has more than one count but fewer than ten. The V gene is TRBV5-1, the J gene TRBJ2-1; TRBD1 matches 9 bases. The CDR3 contains 14 residues. Germline lookup yields CDR1 SGHRS and CDR2 YFSETQ. V shed 3 bases and J 7 bases; nucleotides not matched to a gene: 5. The DNA of the CDR3 is TGCGCCAGCAGCTCTCCCGGACAGGGGAATGAGCAGTTCTTC. Protein sequence: CASSSPGQGNEQFF.

This clone was seen more than once but under ten times. CDR3 DNA: TGCGCCAGCAGTAGACAGGGGGAGGGCTACACCTTC. Residues: CASSRQGEGYTF. The genes are TRBV10-2 and TRBJ1-2, with 9 nucleotides matching TRBD1. Germline V gene sequence: CDR1 WSHSY, CDR2 SAAADI. The CDR3 sequence is 12 residues long. The V and J ends lost 5 bases and 8 bases, in that order; junction bases with no gene match: 3.